The clone carrying this T cell receptor (beta chain) was counted at least ten times. The target antigen is unknown. Time point indicated: newly diagnosed GD, antithyroid drugs for less than 3 months. Extracted PBMC RNA gave rise to the TCR library. This CDR3 is 13 amino acids long. Trimming took off 2 bases at V and 3 bases at J, with 8 bases between the two ends. Germline V gene sequence: CDR1 SQVTM, CDR2 ANQGSEA. The data stem from a study of regulatory T cells in long-lasting Graves disease. Study-level points and caveats: The study examined only peripheral blood, not thyroid tissue.

Sequencing libraries for TCR beta were prepared with iRepertoire HTBI primers and Arm-PCR of CDR3 regions. TCRdb reanalysed the multiplex PCR reads using MiXCR and keeps one entry per CDR3 protein. The sample shows 370,000 or so distinct CDR3 sequences, roughly 16% of them seen only once. These records were also assigned to another study, of T cells in Graves' hyperthyroidism and ophthalmopathy.

The chain employs TRBV29-1 and TRBJ2-1; D is ambiguous. This clonotype originated in a woman aged 18-29 years with Graves disease. This specimen consisted of peripheral blood mononuclear cells (PBMCs), obtained at new diagnosis, from a patient treated with antithyroid drugs. The CDR3 sequence is CSVELDHYNEQFF. The CDR3 DNA sequence: TGCAGCGTTGAATTGGACCACTACAATGAGCAGTTCTTC.